The entry below describes one TCR beta chain. Its antigen is still unknown. The record originates from a study of PD-L1 blockade in urothelial cancer. Study as a whole: Analysis of the blood was performed 3 weeks (second dose) and 6 weeks after treatment start.

Sequenced by immunoSEQ multiplex PCR; TCRdb stores in-frame clones only, minus some. The profile shows 100,000 to 150,000 clones, more than 70% of them singletons. Noted time point: peripheral blood 6 weeks after treatment start. Each patient supplied 1 to 8 pretreatment and on-treatment samples. Trimming at V came to 6 bases and at J to 4 bases, leaving 3 bases not matched to a gene. The CDR3 consists of 12 residues. Germline values: CDR1 SGHNT, CDR2 YENEEA. Study findings and constraints: Better progression-free and overall survival followed lower pretreatment blood clonality.

The sequence was collected from a man aged 50-59 years with urothelial cancer. Source: PBMCs, taken around atezolizumab (anti-PD-L1) treatment. The J gene is TRBJ2-7, the V gene TRBV11-3, with 7 bases lining up with TRBD1. Here the CDR3 DNA reads TGTGCCAGCAGTCAGGGGGAATACGAGCAGTACTTC. Protein: CASSQGEYEQYF.